These 18 T cell receptor beta chains were all obtained from the same sample, sequenced in a study of T cell responses to AZD1222 COVID-19 vaccine. Clones were read by immunoSEQ multiplex PCR, and TCRdb kept only the in-frame ones, dropping some. The table shows around 140,000 clones, with over 85% occurring only once. The material sequenced was peripheral blood, taken on day 0 of AZD1222 vaccination. Receptor source: an adult in good health.

The rearrangement uses TRBV27 and TRBJ1-2, with D possibly TRBD1 on 6 matching bases. Germline CDR1 reads MNHEY; CDR2 reads SMNVEV (reference sequence). The ends were cut back, 5 bases at V and 4 bases at J, with 11 bases in the middle. The CDR3 extends over 13 amino acids. The CDR3 region is CASSQADSYGYTF. The CDR3 nucleotides are TGTGCCAGCAGTCAGGCGGACAGCTATGGCTACACCTTC.

The CDR3 region is CASSPGTSGGWQYF. The CDR3 DNA reads TGTGCCAGCAGCCCCGGGACTAGCGGGGGCTGGCAGTACTTC. This chain connects TRBV13 to TRBJ2-7, with 14 bases identical to TRBD2. The CDR3 length is 14 residues. CDR1 is PRHDT and CDR2 is FYEKMQ in the germline V gene (reference sequence). V trimming: 5 bases; J trimming: 9 bases; junction bases outside the gene matches: 6.

Only one count was recorded for this clone. The chain is built from TRBV18 and TRBJ2-7; 9 nucleotides match TRBD1. This CDR3 is 16 amino acids long. CDR1 is KGHSH, CDR2 LQKENI, per germline. V was pared by 2 bases and J by 2 bases, with 7 bases of the junction left unmatched. CDR3 nucleotide sequence: TGTGCCAGCTCACCAACGATAGGGACAGGGCCCTACGAGCAGTACTTC. It yields the protein CASSPTIGTGPYEQYF.

This chain connects TRBV24-1 to TRBJ2-7, with D perhaps matching TRBD1 (6 bases). Per germline, CDR1 KGHDR and CDR2 SFDVKD. There are 14 residues in the CDR3. Trimming removed 5 bases at V and 2 bases at J, with 12 bases between. CDR3: CATSATGQTYEQYF. The CDR3 nucleotides read TGTGCCACCAGTGCCACAGGACAGACCTACGAGCAGTACTTC.

This rearrangement joins TRBV6-5 to TRBJ1-1, with a possible D match to TRBD1 (5 bases). This CDR3 is built from 16 residues. CDR1 and CDR2 (germline): MNHEY, SVGAGI. Trimming stripped 2 bases from V and 1 base from J, with 14 bases between. The CDR3 loop reads CASSYAGRGPNTEAFF. The CDR3 DNA is TGTGCCAGCAGTTACGCGGGGCGGGGACCGAACACTGAAGCTTTCTTT.

The V gene is TRBV7-3, the J gene TRBJ2-3, with D uncertain. The V end lost 5 bases, the J end lost 0 bases, and 12 bases lay between the germline ends. The CDR3 sequence is 15 residues long. Germline lookup yields CDR1 SGHTA and CDR2 FQGTGA. CDR3: CASSPWRTSTDTQYF. The CDR3 coding sequence is TGTGCCAGCAGCCCGTGGCGCACTAGCACAGATACGCAGTATTTT.

In this sample, this clone turned up once. This chain joins TRBV5-1 and TRBJ2-7, with a possible D match to TRBD2 (6 bases). CDR1 SGHRS and CDR2 YFSETQ come from the germline V gene. This CDR3 comprises 15 residues. V dropped 0 bases and J dropped 7 bases, with 17 bases sitting between them. Here the CDR3 DNA reads TGCGCCAGCAGCTTGGCGGAGGGGATCATGGGGGAGCAGTACTTC. Its translation: CASSLAEGIMGEQYF.

The chain joins TRBV4-1 to TRBJ2-3, with 10 bases aligning to TRBD2. V lost 2 bases, J lost 3 bases, and 8 bases stayed unmatched. This CDR3 spans 17 amino acids. Germline values: CDR1 MGHRA, CDR2 YSYEKL. In nucleotides, the CDR3 is TGCGCCAGCAGCCAACCTAGGGCTAGCGGGAGAACAGATACGCAGTATTTT. It is translated as CASSQPRASGRTDTQYF.

V and J are TRBV14 and TRBJ1-1, with D unresolved. Trimming took 2 bases from V and 5 from J, leaving 12 bases between them. The length of the CDR3 is 14 residues. The germline V gene has CDR1 SGHDN and CDR2 FVKESK. CDR3 residues: CASSQLEDLTEAFF. The CDR3 DNA reads as TGTGCCAGCAGCCAACTCGAGGATTTAACTGAAGCTTTCTTT.

This sequence joins TRBV5-4 and TRBJ1-6; 7 bases align to TRBD1. Germline V gene sequence: CDR1 SGHNT, CDR2 YYREEE (reference sequence). V gave up 0 bases and J gave up 0 bases; unmatched junction bases: 3. This CDR3 has 17 amino acids. DNA for the CDR3: TGTGCCAGCAGCTTGGGAGGGGGCAGCTCCTATAATTCACCCCTCCACTTT. As protein: CASSLGGGSSYNSPLHF.

This clone was seen just once. The chain employs TRBV6-5 and TRBJ1-2; D ambiguous. Trimming cost V 6 bases and J 8 bases, with 13 bases left between them. The CDR3 consists of 12 residues. The V gene's germline CDR1 is MNHEY and CDR2 SVGAGI. CDR3 sequence: CASSWTEGGYTF. The CDR3, as DNA: TGTGCCAGCAGCTGGACTGAGGGAGGCTACACCTTC.

V is TRBV5-1 and J is TRBJ2-1, with 8 bases that match TRBD1. Germline V CDR1 and CDR2: SGHRS, YFSETQ. The CDR3 is 16 amino acids. With V trimmed by 0 bases and J by 0 bases, 2 bases remained unmatched. The CDR3, as DNA: TGCGCCAGCAGCTTGGACGGGACAGGCTCCTACAATGAGCAGTTCTTC. This sequence encodes CASSLDGTGSYNEQFF.

The chain joins TRBV9 to TRBJ2-1; 12 bases agree with TRBD2. With 6 bases clipped from V and 9 bases from J, the junction kept 4 bases outside the gene matches. This CDR3 is 13 amino acids long. Germline lookup yields CDR1 SGDLS and CDR2 YYNGEE. CDR3 sequence: CASTLGLAGEQFF. The CDR3, as DNA: TGTGCCAGCACCCTGGGACTAGCGGGTGAGCAGTTCTTC.

This rearrangement joins TRBV7-2 to TRBJ2-2; no clear D. Germline CDR1 SGHTA, CDR2 FQGNSA. The CDR3 totals 15 residues. V lost 1 base to trimming and J lost 4 bases, with 10 bases between them. The CDR3: CASSLEARPTGELFF. CDR3 coding DNA: TGTGCCAGCAGCTTAGAGGCCAGGCCCACCGGGGAGCTGTTTTTT.

CDR3 sequence (DNA): TGTGCCAGCAGCCTCTCCAGGGGTGACGAGCAGTACTTC. This gives the protein CASSLSRGDEQYF. The J gene is TRBJ2-7, the V gene TRBV7-3; maybe TRBD1 (6 bases). Trimming took 5 bases from V and 5 from J, leaving 13 bases between them. The CDR3 runs 13 residues. Germline CDR1 and CDR2: SGHTA and FQGTGA.

The CDR3 protein is CASSLGPGFDQPQHF. The CDR3 DNA reads TGTGCCAGCAGTCTAGGGCCCGGGTTCGATCAGCCCCAGCATTTT. V usage is TRBV6-5 and J usage is TRBJ1-5; D not certain. The CDR3 is made up of 15 amino acids. V gave up 5 bases and J gave up 5 bases, with 16 bases separating them. From germline, CDR1 is MNHEY and CDR2 SVGAGI.

CDR3 loop: CASSVASQETQYF. The CDR3 DNA follows: TGTGCCAGCAGCGTCGCTTCCCAAGAGACCCAGTACTTC. The chain links TRBV9 to TRBJ2-5, with D unresolved. Per the germline V gene, CDR1 is SGDLS and CDR2 is YYNGEE. V was trimmed by 2 bases and J by 1 base, leaving 6 bases between them. The CDR3 loop spans 13 amino acids.

The gene calls are TRBV5-6 and TRBJ2-5; D ambiguous. The CDR3 contains 13 residues. V shed 0 bases and J shed 3 bases, with 6 bases lying between them. Germline V gives CDR1 SGHDT, CDR2 YYEEEE. CDR3 sequence: CASSLGEEETQYF. The CDR3 coding sequence is TGTGCCAGCAGCTTGGGCGAGGAAGAGACCCAGTACTTC.